This T cell receptor (beta chain) was sequenced during a study of shared clonotypes between healthy human individuals. V was shortened by 4 bases and J by 3 bases, with 14 bases between the two germline ends. Germline V gives CDR1 SGHKS, CDR2 YYEKEE (reference sequence). The CDR3 loop spans 15 amino acids. Methods used by the authors: As immunoSEQ supplied junction-only sequences (without quality scores), filtering differed. Generated by immunoSEQ multiplex PCR, the TCRdb table keeps only in-frame clones and is missing some. That table gives V, J and clone size, and the DNA gave D and trimming. The sample yields roughly 680,000 clones, 55% to 80% seen once.

The specimen was memory CD4+ T cells sorted from blood. The subset denotes: CD45RA-negative fraction. The clonotype was recovered from a woman in her thirties in good health. This chain joins TRBV5-5 and TRBJ1-5; tentatively, D is TRBD1 (6 bases). As DNA, the CDR3 is TGTGCCAGCAGCGGAGGGTGGGGGGCCAATCAGCCCCAGCATTTT. Its protein product is CASSGGWGANQPQHF. Full variable domain (rest looked up from reference TRBV5-5 and TRBJ1-5): DAGVTQSPTHLIKTRGQQVTLRCSPISGHKSVSWYQQVLGQGPQFIFQYYEKEERGRGNFPDRFSARQFPNYSSELNVNALLLGDSALYLCASSGGWGANQPQHFGDGTRLSIL.